The text below deals with one T cell receptor (beta chain). Its antigen is still unknown. Within one base of it there is no much larger clone, and no base qualities were kept. The library was prepared using multiplex PCR. The listed sequencing device is Illumina HiSeq 4000. To build TCR beta libraries, CDR3 regions were amplified by Arm-PCR using iRepertoire HTBI primers. Before sequencing, the PCR products went through gel purification. The study's processing was this. Gene usage analysis of CDR3 amino acid clonotypes used the 55 to 80 TRBV and 14 to 15 TRBJ segments found across samples. COPE and FqMerger were used to merge filtered high-quality paired reads into contigs. BLAST was used to align contigs to IMGT TRBV, TRBD and TRBJ reference genes, with CDR3 defined following IMGT. Any clonotype with a frequency above 0.1% was counted as a highly expanded clone. Repertoire diversity was measured by Shannon entropy, and V-J evenness by the Gini coefficient. Clonotypes shared by more than one individual were considered public. In TCRdb, the public reads were trimmed at Q25 with fastp and aligned with MiXCR, with productive beta chains retained. Entries that share a CDR3 protein sequence are merged under the most common genes and DNA. The V and J calls were determined by TCRdb, not by the authors. The sample records around 330,000 distinct CDR3 sequences, about 20% of which are singletons. Together, the top ten hold around 37% of the sample.

This sample is drawn from a study of regulatory T cells in long-lasting Graves disease (dated by TCRdb to the early 2020s). Broadly, across the study: Patients with newly diagnosed Graves' disease had been on antithyroid drugs for under 3 months. The study was registered as a clinical trial and conducted in China. TCR sequencing covered 13 persistent and around 20 newly diagnosed Graves' disease patients, 33 samples in total. Peripheral blood TCR sequencing and RNA sequencing compared persistent Graves' disease patients with newly diagnosed Graves' disease patients.

General study outcomes and caveats: Peripheral blood alone was examined, since thyroid tissue, which constituted the primary lesion, could not be accessed. TRBV28, TRBJ1-2 and TRBJ2-5 were preferentially used in persistent disease, while TRBV20-1 and TRBJ2-1 were favored in newly diagnosed disease. Compared with newly diagnosed patients, patients with persistent Graves' disease had lower TCR Shannon entropy and fewer highly expanded clones, which suggests clonal expansion. Persistent patients shared more public clonotypes among themselves (around 2,800) than newly diagnosed patients did (about 900). The authors acknowledged the small sample size as a limitation that may reduce accuracy. Only the TCR beta chain was sequenced and analyzed.

The time point label of this sample denotes: newly diagnosed GD, antithyroid drugs for less than 3 months. RNA was extracted from PBMCs in TRIzol for both TCR sequencing and RNA sequencing. The diagnosis of Graves' disease was made according to American Thyroid Association guidelines. Recruitment of patients was carried out at an endocrinology department in Xi'an, China. Each patient gave around 9.2 milliliters of peripheral blood, collected in an EDTA anticoagulant tube. Ficoll Paque Plus density gradient separation was used to isolate PBMCs, and no further T cell sorting was done. An Agilent 2100 Bioanalyzer and agarose gel were used to check RNA quality, while a NanoDrop 2000 measured RNA concentration. CDR1 LNHDA and CDR2 SQIVND were looked up in the germline V gene (reference sequence). Measured from the cysteine to the phenylalanine, the CDR3 is 16 residues long. Only the CDR3 DNA stays, 48 bases, in frame from base 1. V drops 3 bases and J drops 0 bases, leaving 12 bases in between.

The source is a female donor with Graves disease. Sequenced here: peripheral blood mononuclear cells (PBMCs), sampled at new diagnosis, from a patient treated with antithyroid drugs. The sequence is built from TRBV19 and TRBJ1-5; 5 matching bases give a weak D call of TRBD1. At the DNA level, the sequence is TGTGCCAGTAGTATGGGGGTCCAATATAGCAATCAGCCCCAGCATTTT. Its amino acids are CASSMGVQYSNQPQHF.